This T cell receptor beta chain was recovered during a study of CDR3 diversity in severe acne. V was clipped by 3 bases and J by 16 bases; unmatched bases: 2. Germline CDR1 MGHRA, CDR2 YSYEKL. CDR3 length: 11 amino acids. A single record per CDR3 protein comes from TCRdb applying MiXCR to the PCR reads. Here the sample spans more than 70,000 distinct CDR3 sequences, under 55% being singletons. The chain couples TRBV4-1 to TRBJ2-6; TRBD1 agrees at 8 bases. This sequence originates from a male donor with severe acne vulgaris. Specimen: blood. The CDR3 DNA sequence: TGCGCCAGCAGCCAGGGACAGGTACTGACTTTC. Translated, it gives CASSQGQVLTF.